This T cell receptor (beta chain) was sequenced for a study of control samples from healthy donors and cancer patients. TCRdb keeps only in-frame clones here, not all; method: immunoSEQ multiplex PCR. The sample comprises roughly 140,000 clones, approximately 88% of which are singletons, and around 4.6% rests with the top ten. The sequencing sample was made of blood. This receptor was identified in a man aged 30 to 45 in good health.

The CDR3 region is CASSFTSSEQFF. CDR3 in DNA: TGTGCCAGCAGCTTCACTAGCTCTGAGCAGTTCTTC. V and J are TRBV9 and TRBJ2-1, with D possibly TRBD2 on 6 matching bases. Looked up from germline, CDR1 is SGDLS and CDR2 is YYNGEE. V was cut by 4 bases and J by 9 bases, with 11 bases left in between. The CDR3 covers 12 residues.